The 15 T cell receptor beta chains in this list originate from one sample, sequenced in a study of memory B cells and T cells in multiple sclerosis. Libraries were prepared by immunoSEQ multiplex PCR; TCRdb keeps only in-frame clonotypes and omits some of them. The sample lists 11,000 or so clones, roughly 86% occurring once. CFSE-dim autoproliferating and CFSE-high non-proliferating T cells from unstimulated culture were sequenced separately. Pooled replicate wells came from around 50 million CFSE-labeled PBMCs cultured less than 9 days without stimulus. The antigens of these receptors remain unknown. The specimen sequenced was PBMCs from blood kept in culture. The receptors here all came from a human donor with multiple sclerosis.

The CDR3 DNA reads as TGTGCCAGCAGCTTAGTTTTTGATACGAACACCGGGGAGCTGTTTTTT. Amino acid sequence: CASSLVFDTNTGELFF. The chain joins TRBV7-6 to TRBJ2-2; D is unresolved. V was cut by 1 base and J by 0 bases, with 9 bases left in between. CDR1 and CDR2 (germline): SGHVS, FNYEAQ. There are 16 residues in the CDR3. The full variable domain, completed using reference TRBV7-6 and TRBJ2-2, is GAGVSQSPRYKVTKRGQDVALRCDPISGHVSLYWYRQALGQGPEFLTYFNYEAQQDKSGLPNDRFSAERPEGSISTLTIQRTEQRDSAMYRCASSLVFDTNTGELFFGEGSRLTVL.

V gene TRBV10-3 combines with J gene TRBJ1-2; a weak D match, TRBD1 (6 bases). The CDR3 has 13 residues. The germline V gene has CDR1 ENHRY and CDR2 SYGVKD. Trimming left V 8 bases short and J 2 bases short, with 12 bases between. The CDR3 is CAISQGHNYGYTF. CDR3 DNA: TGTGCCATCTCTCAGGGGCACAACTATGGCTACACCTTC.

Details on this clone: Sequence at one end of the junction differs from germline and may be a read error. The rearrangement uses TRBV5-1 and TRBJ2-5; 10 nucleotides line up with TRBD2. CDR1 and CDR2 (germline): SGHRS, YFSETQ. The CDR3 has 16 residues. CDR3 amino acids: CASSTEAGGPQGTQYF. The CDR3 DNA is TGCGCCAGCAGCACAGAAGCGGGAGGGCCTCAAGGGACCCAGTACTTC.

The table lists this clone with a count of one. The V and J genes are TRBV11-1 and TRBJ1-2; D perhaps matches TRBD1 (6 bases). The V gene lost 3 bases and the J gene lost 0 bases, with 8 bases spanning the gap. Looked up from germline, CDR1 is SGHAT and CDR2 is FQDESV (reference sequence). This CDR3 comprises 14 residues. The CDR3: CASSFGQTNYGYTF. CDR3 in DNA: TGTGCCAGCAGCTTCGGACAGACTAACTATGGCTACACCTTC. Combining the CDR3 with reference TRBV11-1 and TRBJ1-2 gives the whole variable domain EAEVAQSPRYKITEKSQAVAFWCDPISGHATLYWYRQILGQGPELLVQFQDESVVDDSQLPKDRFSAERLKGVDSTLKIQPAELGDSAMYLCASSFGQTNYGYTFGSGTRLTVV.

V is TRBV11-2 and J is TRBJ1-1; D perhaps matches TRBD1 (5 bases). CDR3 length equals 13 residues. The V end was cut by 0 bases, the J end by 7 bases, with 9 bases between. Per germline, CDR1 SGHAT and CDR2 FQNNGV. The CDR3: CASSLDKGIEAFF. The CDR3 bases are TGTGCCAGCAGCTTAGATAAGGGGATTGAAGCTTTCTTT.

This clone has a single count. V usage is TRBV4-1 and J usage is TRBJ2-7, with D tentatively TRBD1 or TRBD2 (5 bases each). Germline CDR1 is MGHRA and CDR2 is YSYEKL. The CDR3 consists of 16 residues. V dropped 0 bases and J dropped 0 bases, with 12 bases sitting between them. The CDR3 DNA sequence: TGCGCCAGCAGCCAAGAGGGGGTTGCCTCCTCCTACGAGCAGTACTTC. Translated: CASSQEGVASSYEQYF.

The rearrangement joins TRBV5-4 to TRBJ1-1; D gene uncertain. There are 13 residues in the CDR3. Trimming stripped 3 bases from V and 1 base from J, with 7 bases between. Germline CDR1 reads SGHNT; CDR2 reads YYREEE (reference sequence). Here the CDR3 reads CASSYGRNTEAFF. The CDR3 nucleotides are TGTGCCAGCAGCTATGGGCGGAACACTGAAGCTTTCTTT. Full variable domain (outside the CDR3, taken from reference TRBV5-4 and TRBJ1-1): ETGVTQSPTHLIKTRGQQVTLRCSSQSGHNTVSWYQQALGQGPQFIFQYYREEENGRGNFPPRFSGLQFPNYSSELNVNALELDDSALYLCASSYGRNTEAFFGQGTRLTVV.

The chain joins TRBV20-1 to TRBJ1-2; unclear D gene. The germline V gene encodes CDR1 DFQATT and CDR2 SNEGSKA (reference sequence). The CDR3 runs to 11 residues. Trimming took off 6 bases at V and 3 bases at J, with 8 bases between the two ends. The CDR3 reads CSAPEDYGYTF. The CDR3 DNA reads as TGCAGTGCCCCGGAGGACTATGGCTACACCTTC.

The chain couples TRBV2 to TRBJ2-7; tentatively, D is TRBD1 (6 bases). V was pared by 6 bases and J by 6 bases, with 9 bases between. The CDR3 totals 11 residues. The germline CDR1 and CDR2 sequences are SNHLY and FYNNEI. The CDR3 sequence: CASRQGGEQYF. CDR3 in DNA: TGTGCCAGCAGACAGGGTGGCGAGCAGTACTTC. Full variable domain (remainder filled in from reference TRBV2 and TRBJ2-7): EPEVTQTPSHQVTQMGQEVILRCVPISNHLYFYWYRQILGQKVEFLVSFYNNEISEKSEIFDDQFSVERPDGSNFTLKIRSTKLEDSAMYFCASRQGGEQYFGPGTRLTVT.

The chain has TRBV2 and TRBJ1-2; D remains ambiguous. The length of the CDR3 is 12 residues. CDR1 is SNHLY and CDR2 is FYNNEI in the germline V gene. The V end was cut by 0 bases, the J end by 9 bases, with 8 bases between. DNA of the CDR3: TGTGCCAGCAGTGAAGCGAGGTATAGCTACACCTTC. Translating it yields CASSEARYSYTF.

This clone appeared a single time. The genes are TRBV9 and TRBJ1-2; tentatively, D is TRBD1 (6 bases). CDR3 length: 16 amino acids. The germline gives CDR1 SGDLS, CDR2 YYNGEE. V was pared by 3 bases and J by 3 bases, with 18 bases between. CDR3 protein: CASSEPRGGADYGYTF. CDR3 DNA sequence: TGTGCCAGCAGCGAGCCTCGCGGGGGGGCTGACTATGGCTACACCTTC.

The sample holds one count of this clone. This rearrangement joins TRBV6-1 to TRBJ2-5; TRBD2 is a possible D gene (5 bases). The CDR3 consists of 16 residues. V was trimmed by 4 bases and J by 2 bases, leaving 17 bases between them. CDR1 and CDR2 (germline): MNHNS, SASEGT. The CDR3: CASSGTSRWGQETQYF. The CDR3 nucleotides read TGTGCCAGCAGTGGAACTAGTCGGTGGGGTCAAGAGACCCAGTACTTC.

V is TRBV27 and J is TRBJ1-5; 9 nucleotides agree with TRBD1. Germline lookup yields CDR1 MNHEY and CDR2 SMNVEV (reference sequence). This CDR3 has 17 residues. The V gene end was trimmed by 1 base and the J gene end by 2 bases; junction bases not matched to a gene: 6. The CDR3 DNA reads as TGTGCCAGCAGTTTATGGGGGGGACAGGGTGGCAATCAGCCCCAGCATTTT. This translates into CASSLWGGQGGNQPQHF.

This chain joins TRBV19 and TRBJ2-7; 7 bases match TRBD2. CDR1 LNHDA and CDR2 SQIVND come from the germline V gene (reference sequence). V shed 2 bases, J shed 0 bases, and the junction held 4 bases outside the gene matches. The CDR3 is 15 residues long. This chain's CDR3 is CASSIRGEGSYEQYF. The CDR3 nucleotides read TGTGCCAGTAGTATACGGGGGGAGGGCTCCTACGAGCAGTACTTC.

The chain couples TRBV19 to TRBJ1-4; D not resolved. V dropped 5 bases and J dropped 14 bases, with 15 bases sitting between them. Germline CDR1 LNHDA, CDR2 SQIVND (reference sequence). The CDR3 loop spans 12 amino acids. For the CDR3, the DNA is TGTGCCAGTAGTGGTTCGAGAGGGCAGCTGTTTTTT. It yields the protein CASSGSRGQLFF.